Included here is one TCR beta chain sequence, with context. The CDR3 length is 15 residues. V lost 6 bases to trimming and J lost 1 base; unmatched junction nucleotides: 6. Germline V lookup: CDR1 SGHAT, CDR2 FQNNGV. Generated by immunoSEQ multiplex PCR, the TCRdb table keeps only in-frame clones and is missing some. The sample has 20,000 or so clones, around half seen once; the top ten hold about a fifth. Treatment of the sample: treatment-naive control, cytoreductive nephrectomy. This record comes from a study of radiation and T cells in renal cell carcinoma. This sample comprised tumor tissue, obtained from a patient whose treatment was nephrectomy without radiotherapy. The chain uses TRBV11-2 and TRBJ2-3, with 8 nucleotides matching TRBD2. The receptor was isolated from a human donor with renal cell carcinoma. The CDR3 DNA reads TGTGCCAGCAGTACAAGCGGGGGAGGCACAGATACGCAGTATTTT. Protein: CASSTSGGGTDTQYF.